The entry below gives a single TCR beta chain sequence along with its context. This entry belongs to a study of monozygotic twins with inflammatory bowel disease. This CDR3 is 16 amino acids long. Per the germline V gene, CDR1 is SGDLS and CDR2 is YYNGEE. TCRdb reprocessed the 5' RACE reads, keeping one entry per CDR3 protein, no DNA. Recorded here are under 350,000 distinct CDR3 sequences; the top ten clones represent roughly 5.3%. This TCR derives from a human donor with ulcerative colitis or Crohn's disease, or a healthy co-twin of an affected twin (not recorded which). The J gene is TRBJ2-5, the V gene TRBV9; the TCRdb call, TRBD2, lacks DNA for checking. Sequenced material: blood. CDR3 amino acids: CASSLMTGGGQETQYF.